The following is a T cell receptor (beta chain) sequence with its context. TCRdb called the 5' RACE reads again in MiXCR, with one record for every CDR3 protein. This table holds about 53,000 distinct CDR3 sequences, about 5.6% found once. Trimming stripped 0 bases from V and 1 base from J, with 12 bases between. Looked up from germline, CDR1 is MNHEY and CDR2 is SMNVEV (reference sequence). The CDR3 is made up of 16 amino acids. This sample is drawn from a study of T cells after yellow fever vaccination. Study summary: By means of CD3, CD45RA, CCR7 and CD95, the EM, EMRA, CM and Tscm memory subsets were sorted.

Study results and caveats: Clonotypes appearing in both CD4 and CD8 compartments existed, and their share was small. It was the secondary response that reached its peak faster, day 5 versus 15, but it was weaker.

The specimen comprised PBMCs, either bulk or a sorted T-cell subset (CD4+, CD8+, memory, or dextramer-sorted; not recorded which), sampled on the day of the yellow fever booster vaccination. The receptor was derived from a man in his late teens or twenties who received the YFV17D yellow fever vaccine. J is TRBJ1-2 and V is TRBV27; D is ambiguous. CDR3 in amino acids: CASSLSSGDINYGYTF. The CDR3 DNA reads as TGTGCCAGCAGTTTATCGTCCGGAGATATTAACTATGGCTACACCTTC.